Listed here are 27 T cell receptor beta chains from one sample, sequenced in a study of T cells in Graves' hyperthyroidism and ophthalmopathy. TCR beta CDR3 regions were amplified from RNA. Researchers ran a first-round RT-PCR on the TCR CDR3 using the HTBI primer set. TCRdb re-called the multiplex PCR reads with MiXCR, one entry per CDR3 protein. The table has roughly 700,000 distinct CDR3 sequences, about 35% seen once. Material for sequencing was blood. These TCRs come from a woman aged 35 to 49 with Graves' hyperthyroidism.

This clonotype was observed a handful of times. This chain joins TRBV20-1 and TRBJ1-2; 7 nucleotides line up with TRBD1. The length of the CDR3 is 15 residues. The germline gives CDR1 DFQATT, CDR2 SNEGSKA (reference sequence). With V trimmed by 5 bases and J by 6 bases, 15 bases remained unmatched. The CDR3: CSARTVGGAGDGYTF. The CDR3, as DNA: TGCAGTGCTCGAACAGTAGGGGGCGCTGGTGATGGCTACACCTTC.

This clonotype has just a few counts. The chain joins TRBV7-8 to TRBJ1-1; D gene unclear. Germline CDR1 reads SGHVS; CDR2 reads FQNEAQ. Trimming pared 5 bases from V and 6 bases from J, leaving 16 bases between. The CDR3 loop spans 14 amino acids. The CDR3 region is CASSHSLDGAEAFF. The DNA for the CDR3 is TGTGCCAGCAGCCACTCCCTGGATGGAGCTGAAGCTTTCTTT.

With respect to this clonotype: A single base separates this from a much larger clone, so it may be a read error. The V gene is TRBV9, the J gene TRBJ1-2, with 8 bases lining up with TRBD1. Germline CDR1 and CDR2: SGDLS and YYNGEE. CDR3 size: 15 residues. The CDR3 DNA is TGTGCCAGCAGCCCTCGGACAGGGTGGGGCTATGGCTGCACCTTC. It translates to CASSPRTGWGYGCTF.

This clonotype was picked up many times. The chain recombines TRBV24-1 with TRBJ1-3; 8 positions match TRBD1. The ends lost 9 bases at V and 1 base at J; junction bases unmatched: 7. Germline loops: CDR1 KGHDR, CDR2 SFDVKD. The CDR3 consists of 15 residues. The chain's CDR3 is CATGAGGNSGNTIYF. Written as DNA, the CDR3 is TGTGCCACCGGGGCAGGGGGCAATTCTGGAAACACCATATATTTT.

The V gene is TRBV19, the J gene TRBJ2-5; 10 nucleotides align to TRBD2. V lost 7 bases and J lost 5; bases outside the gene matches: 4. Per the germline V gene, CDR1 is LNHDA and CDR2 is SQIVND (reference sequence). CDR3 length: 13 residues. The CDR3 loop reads CASKRTSGETQYF. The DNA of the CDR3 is TGTGCCAGTAAGCGGACTAGCGGCGAGACCCAGTACTTC. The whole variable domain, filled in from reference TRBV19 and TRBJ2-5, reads DGGITQSPKYLFRKEGQNVTLSCEQNLNHDAMYWYRQDPGQGLRLIYYSQIVNDFQKGDIAEGYSVSREKKESFPLTVTSAQKNPTAFYLCASKRTSGETQYFGPGTRLLVL.

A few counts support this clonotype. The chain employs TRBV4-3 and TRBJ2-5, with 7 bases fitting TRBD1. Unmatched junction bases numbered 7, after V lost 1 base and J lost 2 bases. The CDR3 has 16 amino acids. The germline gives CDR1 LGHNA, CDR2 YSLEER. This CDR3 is CASSQAGTAQQETQYF. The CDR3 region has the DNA TGCGCCAGCAGCCAAGCTGGGACAGCTCAACAAGAGACCCAGTACTTC.

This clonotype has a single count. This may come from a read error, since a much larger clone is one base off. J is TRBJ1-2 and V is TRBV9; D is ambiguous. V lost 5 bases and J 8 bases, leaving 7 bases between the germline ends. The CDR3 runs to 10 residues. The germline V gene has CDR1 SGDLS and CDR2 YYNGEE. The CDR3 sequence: CASSVGGYTF. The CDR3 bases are TGTGCCAGCAGTGTCGGCGGCTACACCTTC.

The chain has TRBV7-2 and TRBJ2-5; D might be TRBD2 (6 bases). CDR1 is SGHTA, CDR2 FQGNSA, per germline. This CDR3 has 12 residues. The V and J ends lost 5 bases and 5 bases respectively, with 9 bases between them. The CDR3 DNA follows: TGTGCCAGCAGCGGGGGGTCGGAGACCCAGTACTTC. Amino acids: CASSGGSETQYF.

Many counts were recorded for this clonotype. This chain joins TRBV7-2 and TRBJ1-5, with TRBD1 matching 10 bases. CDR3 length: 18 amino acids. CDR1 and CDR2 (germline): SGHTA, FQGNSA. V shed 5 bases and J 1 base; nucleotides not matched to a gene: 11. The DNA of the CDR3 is TGTGCCAGCAGCCACCGAGGGGGACAGGGGACCAGCAATCAGCCCCAGCATTTT. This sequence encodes CASSHRGGQGTSNQPQHF.

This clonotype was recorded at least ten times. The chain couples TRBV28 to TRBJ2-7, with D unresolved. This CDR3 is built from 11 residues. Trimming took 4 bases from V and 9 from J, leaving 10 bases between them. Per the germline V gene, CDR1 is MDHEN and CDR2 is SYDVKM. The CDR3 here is CASSSDHGQYF. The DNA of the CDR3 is TGTGCCAGCAGTTCGGACCACGGGCAGTACTTC.

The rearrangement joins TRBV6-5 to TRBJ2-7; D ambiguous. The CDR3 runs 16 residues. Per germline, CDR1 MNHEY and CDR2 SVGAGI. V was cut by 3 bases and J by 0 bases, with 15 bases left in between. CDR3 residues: CASSYSGGGDSYEQYF. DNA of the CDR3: TGTGCCAGCAGTTATTCCGGCGGTGGGGACTCCTACGAGCAGTACTTC.

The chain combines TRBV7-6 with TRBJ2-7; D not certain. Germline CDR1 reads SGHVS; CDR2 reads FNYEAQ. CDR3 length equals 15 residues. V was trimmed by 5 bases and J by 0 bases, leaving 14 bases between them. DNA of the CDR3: TGTGCCAGCAGCGCCTCGGCCCTGAGCTCCTACGAGCAGTACTTC. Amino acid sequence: CASSASALSSYEQYF.

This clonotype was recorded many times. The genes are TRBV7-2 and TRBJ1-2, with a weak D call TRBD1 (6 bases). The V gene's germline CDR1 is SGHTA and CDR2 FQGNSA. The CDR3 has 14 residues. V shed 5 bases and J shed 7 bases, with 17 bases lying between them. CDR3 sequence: CASSIRGADSGYTF. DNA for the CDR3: TGTGCCAGCAGCATCAGGGGTGCGGATTCTGGCTACACCTTC.

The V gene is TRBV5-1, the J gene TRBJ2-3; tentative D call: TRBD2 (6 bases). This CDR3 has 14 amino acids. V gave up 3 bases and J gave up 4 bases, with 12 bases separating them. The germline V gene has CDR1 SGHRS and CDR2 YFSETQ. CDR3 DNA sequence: TGCGCCAGCAGCTGGTATAGCGGTTCAGATACGCAGTATTTT. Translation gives CASSWYSGSDTQYF. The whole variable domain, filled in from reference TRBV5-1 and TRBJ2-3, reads KAGVTQTPRYLIKTRGQQVTLSCSPISGHRSVSWYQQTPGQGLQFLFEYFSETQRNKGNFPGRFSGRQFSNSRSEMNVSTLELGDSALYLCASSWYSGSDTQYFGPGTRLTVL.

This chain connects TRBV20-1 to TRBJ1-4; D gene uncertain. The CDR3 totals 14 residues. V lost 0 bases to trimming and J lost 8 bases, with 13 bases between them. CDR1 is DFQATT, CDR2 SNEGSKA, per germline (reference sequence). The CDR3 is CSARDGLSREKLFF. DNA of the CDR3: TGCAGTGCTAGAGATGGGTTAAGTAGAGAAAAACTGTTTTTT.

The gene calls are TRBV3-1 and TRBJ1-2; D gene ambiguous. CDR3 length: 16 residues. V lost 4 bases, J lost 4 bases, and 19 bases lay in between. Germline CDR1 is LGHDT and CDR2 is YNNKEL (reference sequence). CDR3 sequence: CASSRDRNRLFYGYTF. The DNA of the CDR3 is TGTGCCAGCAGCCGAGATCGGAACAGACTATTCTATGGCTACACCTTC.

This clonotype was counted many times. Here the CDR3 DNA reads TGTGCCACCAGTGATTTGCTCTCCGGGGAGCAGTACTTC. Protein product: CATSDLLSGEQYF. The chain employs TRBV24-1 and TRBJ2-7; D call uncertain. Trimming shortened V by 0 bases and J by 7 bases, and 9 bases separated the two germline ends. CDR1 is KGHDR, CDR2 SFDVKD, per germline. The CDR3 spans 13 residues.

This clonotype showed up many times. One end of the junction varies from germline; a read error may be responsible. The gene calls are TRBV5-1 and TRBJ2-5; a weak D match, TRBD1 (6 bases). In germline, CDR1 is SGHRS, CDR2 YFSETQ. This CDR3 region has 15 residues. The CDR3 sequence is CASSLVGADQETQYF. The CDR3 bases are TGTGCTAGCAGCTTAGTGGGGGCAGATCAAGAGACCCAGTACTTC.

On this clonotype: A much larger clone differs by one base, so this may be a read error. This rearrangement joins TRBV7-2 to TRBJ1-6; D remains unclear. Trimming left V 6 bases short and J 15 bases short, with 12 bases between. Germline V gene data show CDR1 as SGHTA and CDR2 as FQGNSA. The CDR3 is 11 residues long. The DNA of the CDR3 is TGTGCCAGCAGAGCGGCGACGTTCCTCCACTTT. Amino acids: CASRAATFLHF.

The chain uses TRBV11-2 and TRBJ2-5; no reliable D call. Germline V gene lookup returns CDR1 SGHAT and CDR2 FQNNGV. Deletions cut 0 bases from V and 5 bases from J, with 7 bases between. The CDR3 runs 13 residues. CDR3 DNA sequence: TGTGCCAGCAGCTTAGACGTGGCGGAGACCCAGTACTTC. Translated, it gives CASSLDVAETQYF.

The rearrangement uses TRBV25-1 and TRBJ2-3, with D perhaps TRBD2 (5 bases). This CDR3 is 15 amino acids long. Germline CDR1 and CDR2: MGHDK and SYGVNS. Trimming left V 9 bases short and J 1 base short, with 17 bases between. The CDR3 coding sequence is TGTGCCAGAACCCGTCCCAGGCGGGGCACAGATACGCAGTATTTT. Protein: CARTRPRRGTDTQYF. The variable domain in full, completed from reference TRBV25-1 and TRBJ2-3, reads EADIYQTPRYLVIGTGKKITLECSQTMGHDKMYWYQQDPGMELHLIHYSYGVNSTEKGDLSSESTVSRIRTEHFPLTLESARPSHTSQYLCARTRPRRGTDTQYFGPGTRLTVL.

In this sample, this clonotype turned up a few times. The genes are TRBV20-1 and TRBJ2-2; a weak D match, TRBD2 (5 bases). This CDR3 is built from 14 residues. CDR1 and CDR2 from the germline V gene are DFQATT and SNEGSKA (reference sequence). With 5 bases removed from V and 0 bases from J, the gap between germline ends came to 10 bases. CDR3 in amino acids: CSARGATNTGELFF. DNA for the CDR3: TGCAGTGCTCGGGGAGCGACGAACACCGGGGAGCTGTTTTTT.

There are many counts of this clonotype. CDR3 DNA sequence: TGTGCCAGCAGTAGTGGGACGGATGAAAAACTGTTTTTT. Its protein is CASSSGTDEKLFF. V is TRBV6-5 and J is TRBJ1-4; weak D call: TRBD1 (5 bases). The germline CDR1 and CDR2 sequences are MNHEY and SVGAGI. The CDR3 consists of 13 residues. V lost 5 bases to trimming and J lost 6 bases, with 10 bases between them.

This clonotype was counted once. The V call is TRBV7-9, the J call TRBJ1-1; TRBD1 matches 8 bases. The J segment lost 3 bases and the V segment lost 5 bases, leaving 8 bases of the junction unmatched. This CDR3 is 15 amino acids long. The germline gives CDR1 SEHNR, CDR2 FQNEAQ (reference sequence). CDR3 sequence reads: CASSRAGGSYTEAFF. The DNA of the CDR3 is TGTGCCAGCAGCCGGGCAGGGGGCAGTTACACTGAAGCTTTCTTT.

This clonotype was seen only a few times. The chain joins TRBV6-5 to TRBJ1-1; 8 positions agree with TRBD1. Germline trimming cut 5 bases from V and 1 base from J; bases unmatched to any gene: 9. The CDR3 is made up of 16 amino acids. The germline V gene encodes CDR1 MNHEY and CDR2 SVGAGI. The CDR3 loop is CASSTYRGSGNTEAFF. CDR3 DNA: TGTGCCAGCAGTACCTACAGGGGGTCGGGGAACACTGAAGCTTTCTTT.

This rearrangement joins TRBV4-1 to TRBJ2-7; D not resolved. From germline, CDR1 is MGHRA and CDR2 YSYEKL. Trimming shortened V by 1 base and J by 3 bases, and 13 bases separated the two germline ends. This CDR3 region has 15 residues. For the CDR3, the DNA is TGCGCCAGCAGCCAAGCCCCCATCTCTCACTACGAGCAGTACTTC. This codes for CASSQAPISHYEQYF.

CDR3 bases: TGTGCCACCAGCAGCTCCGGCAGGGCGGGGAATCAGCCCCAGCATTTT. Protein sequence: CATSSSGRAGNQPQHF. V gene TRBV15 combines with J gene TRBJ1-5; D may be TRBD1 (5 bases). Germline V lookup: CDR1 LNHNV, CDR2 YYDKDF (reference sequence). Trimming took off 3 bases at V and 4 bases at J, with 16 bases between the two ends. The CDR3 sequence is 16 residues long.